This T cell receptor (beta chain) was identified in a study of blood T cells in healthy people across ages. Donors were systemically healthy Caucasian individuals from Russia aged 6 to 90 years. As regards this clonotype: Its specificity is not known.

Study findings and constraints: It was held that diversity estimates obtained from one million T cells represented underestimates.

Primed by a sample-barcoded 5' primer and a J-beta primer mix, a second PCR proceeded for about 7 to 11 cycles. TCRdb re-derived calls from the 5' RACE reads in MiXCR, one entry per CDR3 protein. The repertoire includes 710,000 or so distinct CDR3 sequences, around 32% of them detected once, and over 15% sits in the top ten. The sample comprised blood. The receptor was derived from a woman over 75 in good health.

The chain's CDR3 is CASSLVGIENTEAFF. The CDR3 coding sequence is TGTGCCAGCAGCTTAGTTGGTATTGAGAACACTGAAGCTTTCTTT. This rearrangement joins TRBV7-6 to TRBJ1-1; D gene ambiguous. The V and J ends lost 1 base and 1 base respectively, with 10 bases between them. There are 15 residues in the CDR3. CDR1 and CDR2 from the germline V gene are SGHVS and FNYEAQ.